This T cell receptor beta chain comes out of a study of blood T cells in healthy people across ages. Together with a sample-barcoded 5' primer, a J-beta primer mix was included in a second PCR lasting about 6 to 11 cycles. The template-switch adaptor was a 5' adaptor with 12 random nucleotides. It tagged each cDNA molecule. TCRdb redid the calling of the 5' RACE reads with MiXCR, one entry per CDR3 protein. The data hold 450,000 to 700,000 distinct CDR3 sequences, with 25% to 30% observed a single time. Sequences were obtained from blood. The sequence came from a woman aged 70-85 years in good health.

CDR3: CASSAVRVTGELFF. In DNA form, the CDR3 reads TGTGCCAGCTCAGCGGTACGGGTAACCGGGGAGCTGTTTTTT. The chain employs TRBV18 and TRBJ2-2; D gene ambiguous. Germline loops: CDR1 KGHSH, CDR2 LQKENI. Trimming shortened V by 5 bases and J by 5 bases, and 12 bases separated the two germline ends. The length of the CDR3 is 14 residues.